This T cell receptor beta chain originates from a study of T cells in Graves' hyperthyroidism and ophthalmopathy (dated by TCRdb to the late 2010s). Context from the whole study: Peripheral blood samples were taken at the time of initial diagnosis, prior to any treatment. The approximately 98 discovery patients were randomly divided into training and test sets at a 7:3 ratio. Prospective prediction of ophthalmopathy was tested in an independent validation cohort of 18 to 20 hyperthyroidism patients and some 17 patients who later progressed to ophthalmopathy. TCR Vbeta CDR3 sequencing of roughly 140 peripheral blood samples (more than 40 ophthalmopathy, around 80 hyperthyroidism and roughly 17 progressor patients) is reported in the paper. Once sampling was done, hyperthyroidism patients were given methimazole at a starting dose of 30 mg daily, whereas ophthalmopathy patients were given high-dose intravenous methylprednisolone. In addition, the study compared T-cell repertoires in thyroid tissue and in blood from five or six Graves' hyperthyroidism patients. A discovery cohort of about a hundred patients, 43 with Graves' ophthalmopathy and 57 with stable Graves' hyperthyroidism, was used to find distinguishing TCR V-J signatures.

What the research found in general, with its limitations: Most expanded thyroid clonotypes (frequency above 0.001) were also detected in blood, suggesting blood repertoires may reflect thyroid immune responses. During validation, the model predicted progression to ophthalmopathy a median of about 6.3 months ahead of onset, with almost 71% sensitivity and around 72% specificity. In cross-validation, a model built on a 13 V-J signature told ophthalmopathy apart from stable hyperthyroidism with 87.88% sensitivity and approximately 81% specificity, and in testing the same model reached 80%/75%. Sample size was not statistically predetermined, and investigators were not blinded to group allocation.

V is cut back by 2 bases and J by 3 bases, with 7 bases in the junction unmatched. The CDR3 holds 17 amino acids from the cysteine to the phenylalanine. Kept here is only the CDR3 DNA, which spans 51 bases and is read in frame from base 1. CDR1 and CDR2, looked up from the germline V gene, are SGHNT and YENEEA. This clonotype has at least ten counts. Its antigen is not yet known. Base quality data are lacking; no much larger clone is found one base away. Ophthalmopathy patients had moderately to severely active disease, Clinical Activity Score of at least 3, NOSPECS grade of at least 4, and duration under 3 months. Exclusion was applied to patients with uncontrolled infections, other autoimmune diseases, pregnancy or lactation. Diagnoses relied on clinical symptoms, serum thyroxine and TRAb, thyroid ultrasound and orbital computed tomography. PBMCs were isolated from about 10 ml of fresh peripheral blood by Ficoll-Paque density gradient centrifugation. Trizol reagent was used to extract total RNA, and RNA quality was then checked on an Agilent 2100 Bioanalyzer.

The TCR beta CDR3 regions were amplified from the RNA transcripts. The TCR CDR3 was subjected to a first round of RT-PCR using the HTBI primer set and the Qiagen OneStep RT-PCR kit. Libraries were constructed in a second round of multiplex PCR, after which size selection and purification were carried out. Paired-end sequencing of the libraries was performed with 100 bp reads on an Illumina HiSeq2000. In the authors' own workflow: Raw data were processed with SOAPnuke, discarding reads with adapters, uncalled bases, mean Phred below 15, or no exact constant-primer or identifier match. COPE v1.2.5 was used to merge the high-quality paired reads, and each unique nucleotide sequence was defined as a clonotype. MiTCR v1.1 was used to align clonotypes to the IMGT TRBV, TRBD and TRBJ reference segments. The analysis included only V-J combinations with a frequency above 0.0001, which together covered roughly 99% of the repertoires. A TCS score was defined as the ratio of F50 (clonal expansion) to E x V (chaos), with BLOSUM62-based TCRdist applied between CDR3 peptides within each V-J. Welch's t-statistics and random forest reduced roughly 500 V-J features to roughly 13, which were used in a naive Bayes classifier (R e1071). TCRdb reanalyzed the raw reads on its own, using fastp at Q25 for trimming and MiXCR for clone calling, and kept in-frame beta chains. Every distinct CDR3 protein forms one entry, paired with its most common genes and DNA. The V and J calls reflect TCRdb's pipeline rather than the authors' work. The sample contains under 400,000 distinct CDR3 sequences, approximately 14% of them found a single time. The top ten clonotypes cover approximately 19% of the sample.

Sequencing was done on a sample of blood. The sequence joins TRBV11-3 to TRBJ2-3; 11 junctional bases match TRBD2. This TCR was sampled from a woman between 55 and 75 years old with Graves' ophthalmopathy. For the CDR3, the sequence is CASSLRLAGKGTDTQYF. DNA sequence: TGTGCCAGCAGCTTAAGACTAGCGGGAAAGGGGACAGATACGCAGTATTTT.